These 26 T cell receptor beta chains share one sample of origin, sequenced in a study of cytomegalovirus exposure and HLA in healthy donors. 13 Jbeta primers and 60 Vbeta primers were used for the PCR. TCRdb's copy holds only in-frame clones and misses some; the assay was immunoSEQ multiplex PCR. The sample has about 200,000 clones; 79% are singletons. Sequencing was performed on PBMCs. Receptors originate from a girl aged 5 to 17 in good health and CMV-seropositive.

CDR3 region: CASKGRGLGTDTQYF. CDR3 bases: TGTGCCAGCAAGGGGCGGGGCCTTGGCACAGATACGCAGTATTTT. The rearrangement uses TRBV7-8 and TRBJ2-3, with D maybe TRBD2 (6 bases). Germline assignment: CDR1 SGHVS and CDR2 FQNEAQ. The CDR3 extends over 15 amino acids. V was shortened by 7 bases and J by 1 base, with 15 bases between the two germline ends.

V usage is TRBV9 and J usage is TRBJ2-1; weak D call: TRBD1 (5 bases). V was cut by 2 bases and J by 4 bases, with 7 bases left in between. Germline V CDR1 and CDR2: SGDLS, YYNGEE. CDR3 size: 13 residues. In DNA, the CDR3 is TGTGCCAGCAGCGTCCAGGGTTACAATGAGCAGTTCTTC. Protein product: CASSVQGYNEQFF.

The V gene is TRBV19, the J gene TRBJ2-7, with a possible D match to TRBD1 (6 bases). This CDR3 region has 16 residues. V lost 5 bases, J lost 0 bases, and 17 bases lay in between. Germline-derived CDR1 and CDR2 are LNHDA and SQIVND (reference sequence). The CDR3 bases are TGTGCCAGTAGTTGGGGGTCGACAGGAACCTCCTACGAGCAGTACTTC. Translated: CASSWGSTGTSYEQYF.

V usage is TRBV2 and J usage is TRBJ2-7; 9 positions agree with TRBD1. The CDR3 sequence is 12 residues long. With V trimmed by 4 bases and J by 5 bases, 0 bases remained unmatched. Germline CDR1 and CDR2: SNHLY and FYNNEI. CDR3 DNA: TGTGCCAGCAGTGGGACAGGGGACGAGCAGTACTTC. Translation gives CASSGTGDEQYF.

This clone has a single count. The chain combines TRBV7-2 with TRBJ2-7; 13 bases are a match to TRBD2. The junction had 5 bases not matched to a gene; V was cut back by 3 bases and J by 0 bases. The CDR3 runs to 17 residues. Germline V gene data show CDR1 as SGHTA and CDR2 as FQGNSA. The CDR3 bases are TGTGCCAGCAGCTTTCGGACTAGCGGGGGTAGCTCCTACGAGCAGTACTTC. Its translation: CASSFRTSGGSSYEQYF.

CDR3 sequence (DNA): TGTGCCAGCTCACCAACGGGAACAAGTCAGCCCCAGCATTTT. Translated, it gives CASSPTGTSQPQHF. The V gene is TRBV18, the J gene TRBJ1-5; D is ambiguous. The CDR3 is 14 residues long. Germline CDR1 reads KGHSH; CDR2 reads LQKENI. V lost 2 bases to trimming and J lost 6 bases, with 11 bases between them.

This chain uses TRBV12-5 with TRBJ1-5; D might be TRBD1 (6 bases). This CDR3 spans 12 amino acids. Germline V gene sequence: CDR1 LGHNT, CDR2 FRNRAP. The germline V and J ends were trimmed by 1 base and 14 bases, with 12 bases remaining between them. The CDR3 here is CASGLEGQFKHF. The CDR3 region has the DNA TGTGCTAGTGGTTTGGAAGGACAGTTCAAGCATTTT.

This clone was detected only a few times. This rearrangement joins TRBV5-4 to TRBJ2-7; D might be TRBD2 (6 bases). Germline V CDR1 and CDR2: SGHNT, YYREEE (reference sequence). The CDR3 is 14 amino acids. Trimming stripped 0 bases from V and 1 base from J, with 8 bases between. The CDR3 bases are TGTGCCAGCAGCTTGGCACGGGGGTCCTACGAGCAGTACTTC. It yields the protein CASSLARGSYEQYF.

V is TRBV6-6 and J is TRBJ2-2; the D gene is possibly TRBD2 (6 bases). The germline V gene has CDR1 MNHNY and CDR2 SVGAGI (reference sequence). The V end was cut by 7 bases, the J end by 6 bases, with 15 bases between. The CDR3 spans 14 residues. The CDR3 region is CASTLQWGAGELFF. CDR3 bases: TGTGCCAGCACCCTACAGTGGGGGGCCGGGGAGCTGTTTTTT.

The chain recombines TRBV9 with TRBJ1-2; D not resolved. V lost 4 bases and J 8 bases, leaving 15 bases between the germline ends. Looked up from germline, CDR1 is SGDLS and CDR2 is YYNGEE. The CDR3 is made up of 13 amino acids. The CDR3 DNA reads TGTGCCAGCAGCTTTCGTCTCTCGGGGGGCTACACCTTC. It specifies CASSFRLSGGYTF.

The chain employs TRBV6-5 and TRBJ1-2, with D perhaps TRBD1 (6 bases). V was trimmed by 1 base and J by 3 bases, leaving 9 bases between them. Looked up from germline, CDR1 is MNHEY and CDR2 is SVGAGI. This CDR3 is built from 14 residues. The CDR3 nucleotides read TGTGCCAGCAGTTACTTAAAGGGGGACTATGGCTACACCTTC. Its protein product is CASSYLKGDYGYTF.

This clone was picked up a small number of times. The CDR3 nucleotides are TGTGCCAGCAGTGCGTCCGTCCAGTACTTC. Translated: CASSASVQYF. V usage is TRBV2 and J usage is TRBJ2-5; D is ambiguous. Trimming removed 4 bases at V and 10 bases at J, with 7 bases between. Per the germline V gene, CDR1 is SNHLY and CDR2 is FYNNEI. This CDR3 has 10 amino acids.

This clone was seen only once. This chain joins TRBV9 and TRBJ1-3, with D tentatively TRBD1 (5 bases). The CDR3 has 16 residues. V was shortened by 4 bases and J by 7 bases, with 21 bases between the two germline ends. Germline lookup yields CDR1 SGDLS and CDR2 YYNGEE. CDR3 sequence: CASSPRDFTWGNTIYF. The CDR3 nucleotides are TGTGCCAGCAGCCCTCGGGACTTCACCTGGGGGAACACCATATATTTT.

V and J are TRBV18 and TRBJ1-4, with 9 bases lining up with TRBD1. V was clipped by 3 bases and J by 8 bases; unmatched bases: 10. Germline-derived CDR1 and CDR2 are KGHSH and LQKENI. The CDR3 is 16 amino acids. CDR3 in DNA: TGTGCCAGCTCACCGCTTCGGGACAGGGCAGACGAAAAACTGTTTTTT. It encodes CASSPLRDRADEKLFF.

This sequence joins TRBV9 and TRBJ2-7, with TRBD2 matching over 8 bases. From germline, CDR1 is SGDLS and CDR2 YYNGEE. The CDR3 loop spans 15 amino acids. Trimming took 2 bases from V and 4 from J; bases not matched to a gene: 8. CDR3 residues: CASSVGGGAIYEQYF. For the CDR3, the DNA is TGTGCCAGCAGCGTCGGGGGGGGCGCGATTTACGAGCAGTACTTC.

The chain combines TRBV2 with TRBJ2-5, with 8 positions matching TRBD2. Germline CDR1 SNHLY, CDR2 FYNNEI. The CDR3 is made up of 14 amino acids. V lost 8 bases and J lost 3; bases outside the gene matches: 8. The DNA of the CDR3 is TGTGCCAGCTTGGGTAAGGGACTAGAAGAGACCCAGTACTTC. Its translation: CASLGKGLEETQYF.

For the CDR3, the DNA is TGTGCCAGCAGCAAAGGGGTGGATAGGGACAGACCCTACGAGCAGTACTTC. Amino acids: CASSKGVDRDRPYEQYF. The chain has TRBV21-1 and TRBJ2-7; the D call TRBD1 from the table was never checked on the DNA. TRBV21-1 is a pseudogene segment. There are 17 residues in the CDR3.

The rearrangement joins TRBV5-6 to TRBJ1-6; D may be TRBD1 (6 bases). V lost 5 bases and J 9 bases, leaving 15 bases between the germline ends. The CDR3 loop spans 14 amino acids. The germline V gene encodes CDR1 SGHDT and CDR2 YYEEEE. CDR3 in amino acids: CASSRRDNISPLHF. As DNA, the CDR3 is TGTGCCAGCAGTCGCAGGGACAATATTTCACCCCTCCACTTT.

The chain links TRBV6-1 to TRBJ1-4, with 7 bases fitting TRBD1. The CDR3 loop spans 13 amino acids. Germline trimming cut 7 bases from V and 10 bases from J; bases unmatched to any gene: 9. Looked up from germline, CDR1 is MNHNS and CDR2 is SASEGT. The DNA for the CDR3 is TGTGCCAGCATTCGAGAAGGGGGCGGAAAACTGTTTTTT. Translation gives CASIREGGGKLFF.

This clone was seen a handful of times. The chain carries TRBV6-5 and TRBJ1-2; 8 bases match TRBD1. V shed 4 bases and J 4 bases; nucleotides not matched to a gene: 5. This CDR3 spans 14 amino acids. CDR1 is MNHEY, CDR2 SVGAGI, per germline. The CDR3 here is CASSLDRVGYGYTF. Written as DNA, the CDR3 is TGTGCCAGCAGTTTGGACAGGGTTGGCTATGGCTACACCTTC.

The chain recombines TRBV29-1 with TRBJ2-3; 8 bases line up with TRBD1. The CDR3 loop spans 14 amino acids. With 4 bases clipped from V and 4 bases from J, the junction kept 7 bases outside the gene matches. The germline V gene encodes CDR1 SQVTM and CDR2 ANQGSEA. DNA of the CDR3: TGCAGCGTTGCAGGGGGCGAGGAGTCAGATACGCAGTATTTT. Translated: CSVAGGEESDTQYF.

Only a few counts were recorded for this clone. The V and J genes are TRBV11-2 and TRBJ2-3; TRBD2 agrees at 10 bases. Trimming cost V 4 bases and J 6 bases; bases outside gene matches: 7. The CDR3 sequence is 15 residues long. Germline V gene lookup returns CDR1 SGHAT and CDR2 FQNNGV. The DNA of the CDR3 is TGTGCCAGCAGCTCGCTAGCGGGGGTGGGGGATACGCAGTATTTT. Protein: CASSSLAGVGDTQYF.

As DNA, the CDR3 is TGTGCCAGCAGGACGACAGGGGACACCGGGGAGCTGTTTTTT. The encoded protein is CASRTTGDTGELFF. The chain recombines TRBV6-4 with TRBJ2-2, with 8 bases aligning to TRBD1. This CDR3 is 14 amino acids long. Germline values: CDR1 MRHNA, CDR2 SNTAGT. The J segment lost 3 bases and the V segment lost 6 bases, leaving 3 bases of the junction unmatched.

The rearrangement joins TRBV18 to TRBJ1-1; 9 positions agree with TRBD1. Trimming removed 2 bases from V and 8 bases from J; junction bases left unmatched: 3. This CDR3 spans 13 amino acids. CDR1 and CDR2 from the germline V gene are KGHSH and LQKENI. In DNA, the CDR3 is TGTGCCAGCTCACCAGGGACAGGGTCCGAAGCTTTCTTT. Encoded protein: CASSPGTGSEAFF.

The V and J genes are TRBV6-1 and TRBJ1-5; D is perhaps TRBD1 (6 bases). Trimming pared 8 bases from V and 4 bases from J, leaving 9 bases between. Germline assignment: CDR1 MNHNS and CDR2 SASEGT. The CDR3 consists of 12 residues. CDR3 in amino acids: CASSGQNQPQHF. The CDR3 bases are TGTGCCAGCTCCGGACAGAATCAGCCCCAGCATTTT.

This sequence joins TRBV4-3 and TRBJ2-3, with a tentative D call TRBD2 (5 bases). Germline loops: CDR1 LGHNA, CDR2 YSLEER. Trimming removed 1 base from V and 0 bases from J, with 11 bases in between. The CDR3 is made up of 16 amino acids. The CDR3 DNA follows: TGCGCCAGCAGCCAAGGATCGCGGGTTAGCACAGATACGCAGTATTTT. This encodes CASSQGSRVSTDTQYF.